This TCR beta chain came from a study of T cell repertoires in cytomegalovirus infection. Study as a whole: CMV epitopes used comprised recently identified HLA-C-restricted ones and well-studied HLA-B-restricted ones. Carrying CMV and the relevant HLA type showed in public TCR beta signatures.

Regarding the study as a whole: The ex vivo response showed dominance by HLA-C-restricted CMV-specific TCR beta clonotypes.

Remarks on this clonotype: Its antigen is unknown.

Each CDR3 protein is one row after TCRdb ran MiXCR on the reads. The sample holds 80,000 or so distinct CDR3 sequences, 20% to 30% seen once. The input for sequencing was CD8+ T cells from cultured PBMCs, taken from culture after CMV antigen stimulation. The origin of this receptor is a human donor in good health (CMV status not recorded). Some clones in this sample may be carry-over from other donors' samples.

CDR3 sequence reads: CASSQEGWDEQYF. The DNA of the CDR3 is TGCGCCAGCAGCCAAGAAGGGTGGGACGAGCAGTACTTC. V is TRBV4-3 and J is TRBJ2-7; D gene ambiguous. Trimming removed 0 bases from V and 5 bases from J, with 8 bases in between. CDR1 is LGHNA, CDR2 YSLEER, per germline. This CDR3 spans 13 amino acids.